This T cell receptor beta chain was sequenced during a study of T cell responses to AZD1222 COVID-19 vaccine. Points from the study as a whole: Donor demographics were predominantly white British with a female majority; clonal diversity may be underestimated. Targets within unmutated variant regions were reportedly found for nearly half of spike-specific TCRs.

The method was immunoSEQ multiplex PCR; TCRdb's version includes in-frame clones alone and lacks a portion of them. Among around 120,000 clones listed, around 85% were seen once. As for this clone: The antigen remains unidentified.

The TCR was taken from an adult in good health. The starting material was peripheral blood, obtained on day 0 of AZD1222 vaccination.

The CDR3 DNA reads TGTGCCAGCACGACAGGGGTAGGGAACACTGAAGCTTTCTTT. Translation: CASTTGVGNTEAFF. The V gene is TRBV27, the J gene TRBJ1-1; 8 bases line up with TRBD1. The CDR3 runs 14 residues. Germline V gives CDR1 MNHEY, CDR2 SMNVEV (reference sequence). With 7 bases clipped from V and 1 base from J, the junction kept 5 bases outside the gene matches.